The clone carrying this T cell receptor (beta chain) was observed many times. Preparation of the TCRbeta library involved a method that used unique molecular identifiers. TCRdb redid the calling of the PCR reads with MiXCR, one entry per CDR3 protein. The data show just under 150,000 distinct CDR3 sequences, about 9% seen once. This entry is derived from a study of T-cell reconstitution after alpha-beta-depleted transplantation in children. V shed 4 bases and J shed 2 bases, with 11 bases lying between them. Per the germline V gene, CDR1 is SGDLS and CDR2 is YYNGEE. This CDR3 is 14 amino acids long. The chain recombines TRBV9 with TRBJ2-3; possible D gene TRBD2, 6 bases. Sequencing used PBMCs, mostly from graft donor cells, obtained 180 days after TCRalphabeta/CD19-depleted stem cell transplant. The TCR sequence derives from a female patient younger than 10 who had a stem cell transplant for congenital amegakaryocytic thrombocytopenia, so the T cells may come from the graft donor. DNA of the CDR3: TGTGCCAGCAGCATTAGCGGAACCACAGATACGCAGTATTTT. It yields the protein CASSISGTTDTQYF.